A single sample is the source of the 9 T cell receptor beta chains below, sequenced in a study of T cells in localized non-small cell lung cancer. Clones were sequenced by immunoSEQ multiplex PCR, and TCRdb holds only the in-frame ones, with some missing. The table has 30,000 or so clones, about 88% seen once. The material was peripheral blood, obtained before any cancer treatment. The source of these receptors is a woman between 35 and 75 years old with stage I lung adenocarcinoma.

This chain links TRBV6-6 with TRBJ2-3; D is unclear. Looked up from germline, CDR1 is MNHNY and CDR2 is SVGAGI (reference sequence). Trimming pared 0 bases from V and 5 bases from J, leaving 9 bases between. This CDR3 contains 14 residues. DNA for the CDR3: TGTGCCAGCAGTTACTCGACTTCCCTAGATACGCAGTATTTT. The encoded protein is CASSYSTSLDTQYF.

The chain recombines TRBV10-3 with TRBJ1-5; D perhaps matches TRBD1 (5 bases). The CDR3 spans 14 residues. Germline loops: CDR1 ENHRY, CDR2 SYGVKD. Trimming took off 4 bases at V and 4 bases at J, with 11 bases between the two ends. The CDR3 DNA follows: TGTGCCATCAGTGCGGGGGAAACGAATCAGCCCCAGCATTTT. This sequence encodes CAISAGETNQPQHF.

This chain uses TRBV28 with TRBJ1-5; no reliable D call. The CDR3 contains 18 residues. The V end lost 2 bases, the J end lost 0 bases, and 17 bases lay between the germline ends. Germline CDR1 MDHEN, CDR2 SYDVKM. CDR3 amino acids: CASSLRPYSRRSNQPQHF. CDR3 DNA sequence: TGTGCCAGCAGTTTAAGGCCTTACAGTCGCCGTAGCAATCAGCCCCAGCATTTT.

CDR3 sequence: CASSTNFNEQFF. The CDR3 DNA reads TGTGCCAGCAGCACCAATTTCAATGAGCAGTTCTTC. This chain uses TRBV27 with TRBJ2-1, with D uncertain. V was clipped by 6 bases and J by 6 bases, with 9 bases between them. Looked up from germline, CDR1 is MNHEY and CDR2 is SMNVEV (reference sequence). The CDR3 runs to 12 residues.

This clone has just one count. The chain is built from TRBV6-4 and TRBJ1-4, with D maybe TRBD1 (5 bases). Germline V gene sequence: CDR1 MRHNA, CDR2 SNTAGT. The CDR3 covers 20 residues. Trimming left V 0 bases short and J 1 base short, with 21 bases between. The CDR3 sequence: CASSDSKEVRDLGTNEKLFF. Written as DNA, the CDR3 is TGTGCCAGCAGTGACTCGAAGGAGGTGAGGGACCTGGGAACTAATGAAAAACTGTTTTTT.

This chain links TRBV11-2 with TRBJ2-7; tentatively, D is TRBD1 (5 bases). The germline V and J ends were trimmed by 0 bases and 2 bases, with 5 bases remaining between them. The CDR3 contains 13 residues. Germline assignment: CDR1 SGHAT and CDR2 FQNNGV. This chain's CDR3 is CASSLETAYEQYF. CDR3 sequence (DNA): TGTGCCAGCAGCTTAGAGACAGCCTACGAGCAGTACTTC. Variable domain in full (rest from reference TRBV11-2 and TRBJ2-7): EAGVAQSPRYKIIEKRQSVAFWCNPISGHATLYWYQQILGQGPKLLIQFQNNGVVDDSQLPKDRFSAERLKGVDSTLKIQPAKLEDSAVYLCASSLETAYEQYFGPGTRLTVT.

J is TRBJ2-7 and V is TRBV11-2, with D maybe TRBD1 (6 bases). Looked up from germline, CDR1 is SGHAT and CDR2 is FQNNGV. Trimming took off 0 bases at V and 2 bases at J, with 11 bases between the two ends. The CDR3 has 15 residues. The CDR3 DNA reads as TGTGCCAGCAGCTTAGAAGGGGGAAGGACCTACGAGCAGTACTTC. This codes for CASSLEGGRTYEQYF.

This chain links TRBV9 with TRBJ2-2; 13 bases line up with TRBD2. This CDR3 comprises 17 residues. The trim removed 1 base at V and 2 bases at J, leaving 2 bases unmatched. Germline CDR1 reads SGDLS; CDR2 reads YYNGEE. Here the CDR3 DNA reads TGTGCCAGCAGCGTAACTAGCGGGGGGGCAAACACCGGGGAGCTGTTTTTT. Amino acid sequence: CASSVTSGGANTGELFF.

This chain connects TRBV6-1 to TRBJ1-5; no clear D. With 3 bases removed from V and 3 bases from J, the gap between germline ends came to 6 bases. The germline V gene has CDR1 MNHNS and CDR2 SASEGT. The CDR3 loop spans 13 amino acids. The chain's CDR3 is CASSDLFNQPQHF. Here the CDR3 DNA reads TGTGCCAGCAGTGATCTGTTCAATCAGCCCCAGCATTTT.